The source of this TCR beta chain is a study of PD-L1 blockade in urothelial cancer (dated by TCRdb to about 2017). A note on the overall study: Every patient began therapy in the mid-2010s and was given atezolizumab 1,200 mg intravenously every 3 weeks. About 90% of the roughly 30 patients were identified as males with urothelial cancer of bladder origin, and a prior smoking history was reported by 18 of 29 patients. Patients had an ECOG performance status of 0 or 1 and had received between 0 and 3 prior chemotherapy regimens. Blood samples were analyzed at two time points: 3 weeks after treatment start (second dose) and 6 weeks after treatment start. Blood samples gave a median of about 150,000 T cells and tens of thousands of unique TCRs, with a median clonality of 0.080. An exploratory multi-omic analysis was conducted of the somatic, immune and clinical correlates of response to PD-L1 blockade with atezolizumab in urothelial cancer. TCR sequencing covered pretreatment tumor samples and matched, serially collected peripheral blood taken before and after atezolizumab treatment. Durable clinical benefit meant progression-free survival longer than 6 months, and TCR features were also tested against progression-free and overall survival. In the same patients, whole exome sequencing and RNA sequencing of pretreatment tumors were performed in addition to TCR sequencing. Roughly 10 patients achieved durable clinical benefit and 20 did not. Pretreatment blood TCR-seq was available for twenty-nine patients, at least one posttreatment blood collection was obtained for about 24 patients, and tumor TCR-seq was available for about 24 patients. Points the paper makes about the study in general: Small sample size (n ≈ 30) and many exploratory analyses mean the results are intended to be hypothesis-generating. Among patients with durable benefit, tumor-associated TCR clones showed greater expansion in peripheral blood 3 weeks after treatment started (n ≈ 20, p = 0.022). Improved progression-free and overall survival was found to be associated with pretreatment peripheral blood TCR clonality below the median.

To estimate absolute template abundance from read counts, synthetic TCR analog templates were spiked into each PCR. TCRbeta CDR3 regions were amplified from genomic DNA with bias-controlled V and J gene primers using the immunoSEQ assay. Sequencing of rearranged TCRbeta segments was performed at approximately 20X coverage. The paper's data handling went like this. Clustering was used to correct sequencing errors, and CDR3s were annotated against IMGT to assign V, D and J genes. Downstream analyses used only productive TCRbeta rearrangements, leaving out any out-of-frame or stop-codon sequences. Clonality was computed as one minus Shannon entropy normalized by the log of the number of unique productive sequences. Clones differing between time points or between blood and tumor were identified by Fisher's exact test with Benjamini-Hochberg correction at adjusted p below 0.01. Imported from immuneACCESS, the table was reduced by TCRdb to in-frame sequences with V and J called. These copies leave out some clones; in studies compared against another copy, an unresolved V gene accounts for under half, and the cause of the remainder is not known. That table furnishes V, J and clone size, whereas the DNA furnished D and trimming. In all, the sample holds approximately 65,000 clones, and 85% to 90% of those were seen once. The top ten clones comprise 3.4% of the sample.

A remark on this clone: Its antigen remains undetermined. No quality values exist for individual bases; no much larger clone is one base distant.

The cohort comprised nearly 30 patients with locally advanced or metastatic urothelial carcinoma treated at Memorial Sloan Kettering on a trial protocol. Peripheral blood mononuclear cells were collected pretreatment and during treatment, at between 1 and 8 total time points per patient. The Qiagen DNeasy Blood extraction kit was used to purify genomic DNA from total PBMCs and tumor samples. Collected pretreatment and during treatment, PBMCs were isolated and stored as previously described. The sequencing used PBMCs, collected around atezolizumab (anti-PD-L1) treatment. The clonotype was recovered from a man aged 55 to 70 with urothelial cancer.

The sequenced DNA is TGTGCCAGCAGTCGGGACAGGGGGAGGCAAGAGACCCAGTACTTC. This encodes CASSRDRGRQETQYF. Here the chain combines TRBV11-1 and TRBJ2-5, and 11 junctional nucleotides match TRBD1. For CDR1 and CDR2, the germline V gene (reference sequence) lists SGHAT and FQDESV. V loses 6 bases at its end and J loses 2 bases; junction bases beyond the gene matches: 5. Spanning cysteine to phenylalanine, the CDR3 consists of 15 amino acids. Here the CDR3 DNA is all that survives: 45 bases in frame from base 1. Supplemented by the reference TRBV11-1 and TRBJ2-5 proteins around the CDR3, the complete variable domain is EAEVAQSPRYKITEKSQAVAFWCDPISGHATLYWYRQILGQGPELLVQFQDESVVDDSQLPKDRFSAERLKGVDSTLKIQPAELGDSAMYLCASSRDRGRQETQYFGPGTRLLVL.